This T cell receptor (beta chain) is from a study of T cell repertoires in aging, cancer and after chemotherapy. Overall study context: Repeat sampling of healthy donors over several months to years showed clear clonal overlap. Study conclusions and caveats: Healthy donors lost TCR diversity with age mainly through richness, cancer patients through richness and evenness.

TCR beta rearrangements were amplified from peripheral blood genomic DNA. Concerning this clonotype: Its antigen is undetermined.

The germline CDR1 and CDR2 sequences are SGHRS and YFSETQ. J lost 7 bases, V lost 4 bases, and 2 bases had no gene match. This CDR3 has 15 residues. Rearranged V-D-J TRB sequences were amplified with a mixed TRB-A/B primer pool. TCRdb reprocessed the multiplex PCR reads via MiXCR and lists one record per CDR3 protein. The sample has about 3,000 distinct CDR3 sequences; around 30% are singletons. Sequenced: blood. The source of this sequence is a human donor in good health. The chain is built from TRBV5-1 and TRBJ2-1; 16 bases agree with TRBD2. CDR3 DNA: TGCGCCAGCAGCCCGGGACTAGCGGGGGGGAATGAGCAGTTCTTC. Translating gives CASSPGLAGGNEQFF.